Here is one T cell receptor (beta chain) with its context. This entry is derived from a study of T cell changes during pregnancy in multiple sclerosis. This CDR3 region has 14 residues. Germline CDR1 reads MNHEY; CDR2 reads SVGAGI. Germline trimming cut 2 bases from V and 4 bases from J; bases unmatched to any gene: 2. TCRdb keeps only in-frame clones here, not all; method: immunoSEQ multiplex PCR. Of about 79,000 clones detected, around 93% appear once; the ten largest clones hold 0.75%. The specimen was peripheral blood, collected in the second trimester of pregnancy. V is TRBV6-5 and J is TRBJ1-2; 9 bases align to TRBD1. The TCR comes from a female donor in good health, enrolled as a control in a pregnancy study. The DNA of the CDR3 is TGTGCCAGCAGTTACCTGACAGGGGGCTATGGCTACACCTTC. Translation: CASSYLTGGYGYTF.